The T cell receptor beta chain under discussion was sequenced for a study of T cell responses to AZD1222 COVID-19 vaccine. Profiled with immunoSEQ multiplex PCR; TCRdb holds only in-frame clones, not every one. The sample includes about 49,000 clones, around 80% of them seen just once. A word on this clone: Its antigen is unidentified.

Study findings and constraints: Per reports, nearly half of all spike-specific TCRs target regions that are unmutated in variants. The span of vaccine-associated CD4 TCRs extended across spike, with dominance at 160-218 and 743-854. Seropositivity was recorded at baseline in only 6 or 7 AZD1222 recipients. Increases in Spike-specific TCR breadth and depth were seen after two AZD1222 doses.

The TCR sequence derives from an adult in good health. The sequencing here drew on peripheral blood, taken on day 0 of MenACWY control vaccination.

The CDR3 DNA follows: TGTGCCAGCAGTGAGGGGGAGGGTGGGTCCGAGCAGTACTTC. Its translation: CASSEGEGGSEQYF. V usage is TRBV6-1 and J usage is TRBJ2-7; 7 bases are a match to TRBD2. The germline CDR1 and CDR2 sequences are MNHNS and SASEGT. J was trimmed by 6 bases and V by 3 bases; bases with no gene match: 8. The CDR3 is 14 residues long.